These 25 T cell receptor beta chains were sequenced from one sample in a study of OX40 agonist ivuxolimab in advanced cancers. The library was prepared using the immunoSEQ multiplex PCR assay. In its TCRdb copy, this immuneACCESS table keeps in-frame sequences only and misses some clones. Where compared with another copy, unresolved V genes explain less than half of these, and the others have no known cause. The sample yields 50,000 to 60,000 clones; about 85% were counted once. About 4.3% of the sample rests with the top ten. The sample here was CD4+ or CD8+ T cells sorted from blood, taken in a trial of the OX40 agonist ivuxolimab. The receptors were gathered from an adult with an advanced solid tumor such as melanoma, head and neck, liver or kidney cancer.

The chain recombines TRBV2 with TRBJ2-5, with D tentatively TRBD2 (5 bases). There are 15 residues in the CDR3. Trimming removed 1 base at V and 2 bases at J, with 11 bases between. Per germline, CDR1 SNHLY and CDR2 FYNNEI. The CDR3 here is CASSEGGGWQETQYF. The CDR3 DNA follows: TGTGCCAGCAGTGAAGGTGGAGGATGGCAAGAGACCCAGTACTTC.

This clone is a singleton in its sample. The V and J genes are TRBV4-1 and TRBJ2-2; TRBD2 agrees at 11 bases. After removal of 0 bases from V and 0 bases from J, the junction contained 3 bases not matched to a gene. The CDR3 loop spans 18 amino acids. CDR1 MGHRA and CDR2 YSYEKL come from the germline V gene. CDR3 DNA sequence: TGCGCCAGCAGCCAAGACGAGGGACTAGCGGCGAACACCGGGGAGCTGTTTTTT. It yields the protein CASSQDEGLAANTGELFF.

The gene calls are TRBV9 and TRBJ1-3; no definite D call. The CDR3 has 17 residues. V lost 3 bases to trimming and J lost 0 bases, with 16 bases between them. The germline V gene encodes CDR1 SGDLS and CDR2 YYNGEE. The DNA for the CDR3 is TGTGCCAGCAGCGCGTCACGAGGAGGCCTCTCTGGAAACACCATATATTTT. Amino acid sequence: CASSASRGGLSGNTIYF.

This clone was observed once. The V gene is TRBV14, the J gene TRBJ2-2; 7 bases are shared with TRBD1. Germline lookup yields CDR1 SGHDN and CDR2 FVKESK. Trimming removed 2 bases from V and 0 bases from J; junction bases left unmatched: 3. There are 16 residues in the CDR3. Written as DNA, the CDR3 is TGTGCCAGCAGCCAACGACAGGGAACGAACACCGGGGAGCTGTTTTTT. Its translation is CASSQRQGTNTGELFF.

The chain has TRBV7-2 and TRBJ2-3; no reliable D call. Germline-derived CDR1 and CDR2 are SGHTA and FQGNSA. CDR3 length: 13 amino acids. V dropped 1 base and J dropped 1 base, with 3 bases sitting between them. CDR3 DNA sequence: TGTGCCAGCAGCTTAGGCGGCACAGATACGCAGTATTTT. This sequence encodes CASSLGGTDTQYF.

This chain's CDR3 is CAWGVGALVEGLDTEAFF. DNA of the CDR3: TGTGCCTGGGGGGTGGGGGCCTTGGTGGAGGGCTTGGACACTGAAGCTTTCTTT. The rearrangement joins TRBV30 to TRBJ1-1; possibly TRBD1 for D (6 bases). CDR3 length: 18 residues. Trimming stripped 5 bases from V and 3 bases from J, with 28 bases between. CDR1 and CDR2 from the germline V gene are GTSNPN and SVGIG (reference sequence).

V is TRBV4-1 and J is TRBJ2-2; a weak D match, TRBD1 (5 bases). Per the germline V gene, CDR1 is MGHRA and CDR2 is YSYEKL. V lost 2 bases, J lost 0 bases, and 10 bases lay in between. The CDR3 contains 16 residues. The CDR3 is CASSQRQIANTGELFF. The DNA of the CDR3 is TGCGCCAGCAGCCAAAGACAGATCGCGAACACCGGGGAGCTGTTTTTT.

The rearrangement joins TRBV6-1 to TRBJ2-3, with 9 bases fitting TRBD2. V shed 1 base and J 4 bases; nucleotides not matched to a gene: 3. Germline V gene lookup returns CDR1 MNHNS and CDR2 SASEGT. This CDR3 has 15 amino acids. CDR3 residues: CASSEGGGRADTQYF. The CDR3 region has the DNA TGTGCCAGCAGTGAAGGTGGCGGGAGGGCAGATACGCAGTATTTT.

V usage is TRBV10-3 and J usage is TRBJ2-7, with D possibly being TRBD2 (5 bases). Germline loops: CDR1 ENHRY, CDR2 SYGVKD. The CDR3 is made up of 16 amino acids. Trimming cost V 4 bases and J 0 bases, with 16 bases left between them. CDR3 DNA sequence: TGTGCCATCAGTGGGAGCATAAGCGGAAGCTCCTACGAGCAGTACTTC. This gives the protein CAISGSISGSSYEQYF.

The V call is TRBV25-1, the J call TRBJ1-2; 9 positions agree with TRBD1. Germline-derived CDR1 and CDR2 are MGHDK and SYGVNS. CDR3 size: 15 residues. Losses at the gene ends were 1 base for V and 6 bases for J; bases not matched to a gene: 6. This chain's CDR3 is CASSESPDRGDGYTF. CDR3 in DNA: TGTGCCAGCAGTGAATCCCCGGACAGGGGCGATGGCTACACCTTC.

This clone has more than one count but fewer than ten. The chain has TRBV11-2 and TRBJ2-7; D remains ambiguous. Trimming left V 5 bases short and J 6 bases short, with 5 bases between. The CDR3 is made up of 10 amino acids. Germline values: CDR1 SGHAT, CDR2 FQNNGV. The CDR3: CASSMVEQYF. The CDR3 DNA reads as TGTGCCAGCAGCATGGTCGAGCAGTACTTC.

The chain couples TRBV30 to TRBJ1-2, with D possibly TRBD1 on 6 matching bases. Trimming took 3 bases from V and 4 from J, leaving 12 bases between them. Germline-derived CDR1 and CDR2 are GTSNPN and SVGIG (reference sequence). There are 13 residues in the CDR3. The CDR3 spells CAWSLQGIYGYTF. In DNA form, the CDR3 reads TGTGCCTGGAGCCTCCAGGGGATCTATGGCTACACCTTC.

A few counts support this clone. This chain uses TRBV6-1 with TRBJ1-6; 9 nucleotides line up with TRBD1. The CDR3 loop spans 14 amino acids. Trimming cost V 7 bases and J 7 bases; bases outside gene matches: 5. The germline V gene has CDR1 MNHNS and CDR2 SASEGT. CDR3 region: CASTWDRVNSPLHF. The CDR3 DNA is TGTGCCAGCACGTGGGACAGGGTGAATTCACCCCTCCACTTT.

In DNA form, the CDR3 reads TGTGCCAGCAGCTTGACAGGGGCTGGGAAACTGTTTTTT. Its protein is CASSLTGAGKLFF. The V and J genes are TRBV7-8 and TRBJ1-4; 8 nucleotides agree with TRBD1. This CDR3 has 13 amino acids. Looked up from germline, CDR1 is SGHVS and CDR2 is FQNEAQ. The ends lost 3 bases at V and 11 bases at J; junction bases unmatched: 5.

The chain couples TRBV5-4 to TRBJ2-7; possibly TRBD1 for D (5 bases). Germline loops: CDR1 SGHNT, CDR2 YYREEE (reference sequence). Trimming removed 0 bases at V and 2 bases at J, with 9 bases between. The CDR3 is made up of 14 amino acids. The CDR3 DNA is TGTGCCAGCAGCTTGGACCAGGGAACCTACGAGCAGTACTTC. This translates into CASSLDQGTYEQYF.

The genes are TRBV11-2 and TRBJ2-5, with unresolved D. Germline CDR1 reads SGHAT; CDR2 reads FQNNGV. The CDR3 length is 12 residues. Trimming took off 1 base at V and 5 bases at J, with 5 bases between the two ends. CDR3 protein: CASSLARETQYF. For the CDR3, the DNA is TGTGCCAGCAGCTTAGCCAGGGAGACCCAGTACTTC. The full variable domain, in which reference TRBV11-2 and TRBJ2-5 provide the parts outside the CDR3, is EAGVAQSPRYKIIEKRQSVAFWCNPISGHATLYWYQQILGQGPKLLIQFQNNGVVDDSQLPKDRFSAERLKGVDSTLKIQPAKLEDSAVYLCASSLARETQYFGPGTRLLVL.

The chain carries TRBV2 and TRBJ2-3; D gene unclear. CDR1 is SNHLY, CDR2 FYNNEI, per germline. The V end was cut by 5 bases, the J end by 2 bases, with 11 bases between. The CDR3 runs to 14 residues. CDR3: CASSPEQFTDTQYF. CDR3 nucleotides: TGTGCCAGCAGTCCCGAGCAGTTCACAGATACGCAGTATTTT.

The rearrangement uses TRBV19 and TRBJ1-1, with unresolved D. Per the germline V gene, CDR1 is LNHDA and CDR2 is SQIVND (reference sequence). The V and J ends lost 5 bases and 0 bases respectively, with 10 bases between them. CDR3 length: 14 residues. The CDR3 coding sequence is TGTGCCAGTAGTTCCCGACCGCTGAACACTGAAGCTTTCTTT. It encodes CASSSRPLNTEAFF.

The J gene is TRBJ2-1, the V gene TRBV29-1; 8 positions agree with TRBD2. Germline loops: CDR1 SQVTM, CDR2 ANQGSEA. The CDR3 is 13 residues long. Trimming cost V 4 bases and J 6 bases; bases outside gene matches: 5. CDR3 sequence: CSVASGSFNEQFF. CDR3 coding DNA: TGCAGCGTTGCCAGCGGGAGTTTCAATGAGCAGTTCTTC.

This clone was recorded a few times. The chain carries TRBV27 and TRBJ1-2; no definite D call. The CDR3 has 15 amino acids. The germline CDR1 and CDR2 sequences are MNHEY and SMNVEV (reference sequence). V gave up 3 bases and J gave up 4 bases, with 15 bases separating them. In nucleotides, the CDR3 is TGTGCCAGCAGTTTTCTCAACACCGGGAGCTATGGCTACACCTTC. Protein: CASSFLNTGSYGYTF.

In DNA, the CDR3 is TGTGCCAGCAGCTTTAGGCAGGGGGTCGAGCAGTACTTC. This codes for CASSFRQGVEQYF. The gene calls are TRBV7-8 and TRBJ2-7; 7 positions agree with TRBD1. This CDR3 region has 13 residues. Germline-derived CDR1 and CDR2 are SGHVS and FQNEAQ. V dropped 3 bases and J dropped 6; count of bases not matched to a gene: 5.

This chain connects TRBV2 to TRBJ2-7; D unresolved. This CDR3 region has 14 residues. Looked up from germline, CDR1 is SNHLY and CDR2 is FYNNEI. V lost 8 bases and J lost 3, with 17 bases in between. CDR3 sequence: CASGGRQVIYEQYF. The CDR3 nucleotides read TGTGCCAGCGGTGGTCGGCAGGTTATCTACGAGCAGTACTTC.

The chain couples TRBV10-1 to TRBJ2-2; 7 bases are a match to TRBD2. This CDR3 is built from 14 residues. Germline V CDR1 and CDR2: WNHNN, SYGVQD (reference sequence). The junction had 6 bases not matched to a gene; V was cut back by 11 bases and J by 0 bases. The chain's CDR3 is CASQGGANTGELFF. Here the CDR3 DNA reads TGCGCCTCGCAGGGAGGGGCGAACACCGGGGAGCTGTTTTTT.

The rearrangement joins TRBV5-6 to TRBJ1-5, with D possibly matching TRBD1 (6 bases). V lost 5 bases, J lost 7 bases, and 10 bases lay in between. The CDR3 spans 12 residues. Germline CDR1 SGHDT, CDR2 YYEEEE. CDR3 nucleotide sequence: TGTGCCAGCAGTAGGGGGGGACAGCCCCAGCATTTT. Translation gives CASSRGGQPQHF.

The rearrangement uses TRBV11-2 and TRBJ1-1; no clear D. The CDR3 is 14 residues long. Germline V gene data show CDR1 as SGHAT and CDR2 as FQNNGV. V was pared by 1 base and J by 5 bases, with 11 bases between. The CDR3 here is CASSLGPSATEAFF. In DNA form, the CDR3 reads TGTGCCAGCAGCTTAGGCCCCTCGGCGACTGAAGCTTTCTTT.